One sample yielded the 28 T cell receptor beta chains listed below, sequenced in a study of T cells in tuberculosis. The assay was immunoSEQ multiplex PCR, and TCRdb's table has in-frame clones only and misses some. The table has around 35,000 clones, approximately 89% seen once; the top ten hold 2% to 2.5%. Documented time point: new active TB diagnosis, blood taken before or within 7 days of starting treatment. The specimen comprised PBMCs, sampled at tuberculosis diagnosis. The receptors were gathered from an adult with tuberculosis.

This chain joins TRBV14 and TRBJ2-5, with 10 bases fitting TRBD1. CDR1 and CDR2 (germline): SGHDN, FVKESK. The CDR3 is 15 amino acids. Trimming removed 5 bases from V and 3 bases from J; junction bases left unmatched: 6. The CDR3 here is CASSIWTGGEETQYF. CDR3 nucleotides: TGTGCCAGCAGCATATGGACAGGGGGGGAAGAGACCCAGTACTTC.

In this sample, this clone turned up once. V usage is TRBV5-6 and J usage is TRBJ1-1; 9 bases fit TRBD1. The CDR3 totals 15 residues. Germline loops: CDR1 SGHDT, CDR2 YYEEEE. V shed 4 bases and J 2 bases; nucleotides not matched to a gene: 6. The CDR3 loop is CASSKRTGVNTEAFF. DNA of the CDR3: TGTGCCAGCAGCAAACGGACAGGGGTCAACACTGAAGCTTTCTTT.

This chain links TRBV6-1 with TRBJ2-4; the D is unclear. Looked up from germline, CDR1 is MNHNS and CDR2 is SASEGT. The V gene lost 4 bases and the J gene lost 0 bases, with 13 bases spanning the gap. The CDR3 is 16 amino acids. CDR3 residues: CASSAPELRAKNIQYF. In DNA, the CDR3 is TGTGCCAGCAGTGCCCCCGAACTTAGAGCCAAAAACATTCAGTACTTC.

The V call is TRBV25-1, the J call TRBJ2-7; D perhaps matches TRBD2 (7 bases). CDR1 and CDR2 from the germline V gene are MGHDK and SYGVNS. CDR3 size: 15 residues. The V end lost 6 bases, the J end lost 5 bases, and 20 bases lay between the germline ends. This CDR3 reads CASSLGGGVRDEQYF. CDR3 bases: TGTGCCAGCAGCTTAGGGGGAGGGGTCCGCGACGAGCAGTACTTC.

This chain links TRBV5-1 with TRBJ1-2; 7 bases agree with TRBD1. V trimming: 4 bases; J trimming: 4 bases; junction bases outside the gene matches: 4. CDR3 size: 13 residues. The V gene's germline CDR1 is SGHRS and CDR2 YFSETQ. This chain's CDR3 is CASSTGAVYGYTF. CDR3 nucleotide sequence: TGCGCCAGCAGCACAGGGGCGGTCTATGGCTACACCTTC.

V is TRBV7-8 and J is TRBJ1-1; D not certain. Germline V CDR1 and CDR2: SGHVS, FQNEAQ. The CDR3 contains 13 residues. The V end lost 4 bases, the J end lost 4 bases, and 10 bases lay between the germline ends. For the CDR3, the DNA is TGTGCCAGCAGCTGGCCCCCGGGCACTGAAGCTTTCTTT. Amino acids: CASSWPPGTEAFF.

This clone has just one count. V usage is TRBV7-2 and J usage is TRBJ1-1, with D perhaps TRBD1 (6 bases). The germline V and J ends were trimmed by 7 bases and 1 base, with 10 bases remaining between them. Per the germline V gene, CDR1 is SGHTA and CDR2 is FQGNSA. This CDR3 contains 13 residues. The CDR3 protein is CASMDRQNTEAFF. The DNA of the CDR3 is TGTGCCAGCATGGACAGACAGAACACTGAAGCTTTCTTT.

The chain employs TRBV4-1 and TRBJ1-2, with 8 positions matching TRBD1. Looked up from germline, CDR1 is MGHRA and CDR2 is YSYEKL. This CDR3 spans 17 amino acids. J gave up 1 base and V 1 base, and 8 bases lay outside the gene matches. This CDR3 is CASSQGFGTGNNYGYTF. In DNA form, the CDR3 reads TGCGCCAGCAGCCAAGGGTTCGGGACAGGAAATAACTATGGCTACACCTTC.

This sequence joins TRBV20-1 and TRBJ1-2; D not resolved. Trimming shortened V by 6 bases and J by 8 bases, and 13 bases separated the two germline ends. The CDR3 has 11 amino acids. CDR1 is DFQATT, CDR2 SNEGSKA, per germline (reference sequence). In nucleotides, the CDR3 is TGCAGTGCGTCGGGGAGGTTCGGCTACACCTTC. Residues: CSASGRFGYTF.

The chain joins TRBV11-2 to TRBJ2-5; 8 positions match TRBD1. The CDR3 has 15 amino acids. Germline V gene lookup returns CDR1 SGHAT and CDR2 FQNNGV. V shed 5 bases, J shed 5 bases, and the junction held 10 bases outside the gene matches. CDR3 region: CASSAHTGGGETQYF. CDR3 sequence (DNA): TGTGCCAGCAGCGCACATACAGGGGGTGGGGAGACCCAGTACTTC.

The J gene is TRBJ1-3, the V gene TRBV10-1; D is unresolved. The germline V gene encodes CDR1 WNHNN and CDR2 SYGVQD (reference sequence). This CDR3 has 14 amino acids. Trimming pared 0 bases from V and 7 bases from J, leaving 10 bases between. The CDR3 region is CASSESVAENTIYF. For the CDR3, the DNA is TGCGCCAGCAGTGAGTCAGTTGCGGAGAACACCATATATTTT.

Worth noting for this clone: The sample has other DNA sequences that encode this CDR3 too. This chain connects TRBV12-5 to TRBJ1-6; D remains ambiguous. Germline V CDR1 and CDR2: LGHNT, FRNRAP. The CDR3 covers 17 residues. V was shortened by 0 bases and J by 0 bases, with 9 bases between the two germline ends. The CDR3 region has the DNA TGTGCTAGTGGTTTGGTATTAGGGAGCTCCTATAATTCACCCCTCCACTTT. Translated, it gives CASGLVLGSSYNSPLHF.

This clone has only one observation. The chain has TRBV15 and TRBJ1-2, with D uncertain. CDR3 size: 13 residues. Germline lookup yields CDR1 LNHNV and CDR2 YYDKDF (reference sequence). The V end was cut by 0 bases, the J end by 8 bases, with 10 bases between. The DNA for the CDR3 is TGTGCCACCAGCAGAGATTCCTCGAGGGGCTACACCTTC. Its translation is CATSRDSSRGYTF.

V gene TRBV19 combines with J gene TRBJ2-1, with a weak D call TRBD2 (7 bases). The V and J ends lost 0 bases and 6 bases respectively, with 12 bases between them. Germline-derived CDR1 and CDR2 are LNHDA and SQIVND (reference sequence). CDR3 length equals 15 residues. Here the CDR3 DNA reads TGTGCCAGTAGTATAGATTGGGGGGGGCTCAATGAGCAGTTCTTC. Translation gives CASSIDWGGLNEQFF.

The chain joins TRBV6-4 to TRBJ1-6; TRBD1 is a possible D gene (6 bases). This CDR3 has 14 amino acids. With 3 bases removed from V and 8 bases from J, the gap between germline ends came to 11 bases. Germline CDR1 is MRHNA and CDR2 is SNTAGT. CDR3 bases: TGTGCCAGCAGTGAGTCAGGGGCTGATTCACCCCTCCACTTT. Its translation: CASSESGADSPLHF.

In its sample, this clone was seen once. The chain combines TRBV20-1 with TRBJ1-4; D is undetermined. Germline-derived CDR1 and CDR2 are DFQATT and SNEGSKA (reference sequence). The V and J ends lost 6 bases and 8 bases respectively, with 10 bases between them. The CDR3 totals 11 residues. The DNA of the CDR3 is TGCAGTGCCCGATCCGGGGAAAAACTGTTTTTT. Translation: CSARSGEKLFF.

This clone was seen only a few times. The chain uses TRBV4-3 and TRBJ2-7; D unresolved. The V gene's germline CDR1 is LGHNA and CDR2 YSLEER. The CDR3 loop spans 13 amino acids. V was pared by 0 bases and J by 7 bases, with 10 bases between. The CDR3 sequence: CASSQEPEREQYF. The DNA for the CDR3 is TGCGCCAGCAGCCAAGAACCCGAACGGGAGCAGTACTTC.

The rearrangement links TRBV25-1 to TRBJ2-3; 10 bases fit TRBD2. CDR3 length: 18 residues. Germline CDR1 MGHDK, CDR2 SYGVNS. V gave up 4 bases and J gave up 4 bases; unmatched junction bases: 14. The CDR3 DNA reads as TGTGCCAGCAGTGCCAGCGGGGGGGCCGTTGTAATAGCAGATACGCAGTATTTT. It specifies CASSASGGAVVIADTQYF.

The V call is TRBV28, the J call TRBJ1-2; no firm D call. This CDR3 region has 14 residues. Looked up from germline, CDR1 is MDHEN and CDR2 is SYDVKM. Trimming shortened V by 3 bases and J by 5 bases, and 13 bases separated the two germline ends. The CDR3 bases are TGTGCCAGCAGTTTCCGCCAGGCTTTTTATGGCTACACCTTC. It specifies CASSFRQAFYGYTF.

The chain is built from TRBV18 and TRBJ1-2; 9 nucleotides agree with TRBD1. Germline CDR1 and CDR2: KGHSH and LQKENI. The CDR3 extends over 15 amino acids. Trimming removed 6 bases from V and 3 bases from J; junction bases left unmatched: 8. CDR3 sequence: CASSPGTGNHYGYTF. The CDR3 DNA follows: TGTGCCAGCTCCCCCGGGACAGGGAATCACTATGGCTACACCTTC.

V gene TRBV6-5 combines with J gene TRBJ1-2; 7 nucleotides align to TRBD1. The CDR3 has 14 residues. Germline loops: CDR1 MNHEY, CDR2 SVGAGI. Trimming removed 6 bases from V and 7 bases from J; junction bases left unmatched: 11. CDR3 in amino acids: CASRSDEGAGGYTF. The CDR3 DNA sequence: TGTGCCAGCAGGTCGGATGAGGGGGCGGGTGGCTACACCTTC.

The rearrangement joins TRBV5-4 to TRBJ2-7; 8 nucleotides align to TRBD1. CDR1 is SGHNT, CDR2 YYREEE, per germline (reference sequence). The junction had 7 bases not matched to a gene; V was cut back by 3 bases and J by 2 bases. This CDR3 is built from 15 residues. CDR3 sequence: CASSCNPRGPYEQYV. The CDR3 coding sequence is TGTGCCAGCAGCTGTAACCCCAGGGGGCCCTACGAGCAGTACGTC.

This chain connects TRBV27 to TRBJ1-4; the D is unclear. Germline-derived CDR1 and CDR2 are MNHEY and SMNVEV (reference sequence). Deletions cut 4 bases from V and 5 bases from J, with 14 bases between. This CDR3 is built from 15 residues. The CDR3 spells CASSSWTGGNEKLFF. The CDR3 DNA follows: TGTGCCAGCAGTTCCTGGACCGGAGGAAATGAAAAACTGTTTTTT. The whole variable domain, remainder taken from reference TRBV27 and TRBJ1-4, is EAQVTQNPRYLITVTGKKLTVTCSQNMNHEYMSWYRQDPGLGLRQIYYSMNVEVTDKGDVPEGYKVSRKEKRNFPLILESPSPNQTSLYFCASSSWTGGNEKLFFGSGTQLSVL.

The V call is TRBV4-2, the J call TRBJ2-1; a weak D match, TRBD1 (6 bases). V lost 2 bases, J lost 7 bases, and 21 bases lay in between. The CDR3 spans 17 residues. Germline V lookup: CDR1 LGHNA, CDR2 YNFKEQ. The CDR3 is CASSQHPEGVVMNEQFF. CDR3 DNA: TGTGCCAGCAGCCAACATCCTGAGGGGGTAGTAATGAATGAGCAGTTCTTC.

This clone was seen just once. The chain uses TRBV5-5 and TRBJ2-6; D is possibly TRBD2 (5 bases). The germline V and J ends were trimmed by 10 bases and 0 bases, with 8 bases remaining between them. CDR1 is SGHKS, CDR2 YYEKEE, per germline (reference sequence). CDR3 size: 13 residues. The CDR3 loop is CAGGFSGANVLTF. CDR3 sequence (DNA): TGTGCCGGAGGATTCTCTGGGGCCAACGTCCTGACTTTC.

As DNA, the CDR3 is TGTGCCAGCAGTGAATATCCGGGACAGGGAGCTAGCACAGATACGCAGTATTTT. It encodes CASSEYPGQGASTDTQYF. The V gene is TRBV2, the J gene TRBJ2-3, with 9 bases matching TRBD1. The CDR3 contains 18 residues. Germline CDR1 reads SNHLY; CDR2 reads FYNNEI. The J segment lost 0 bases and the V segment lost 2 bases, leaving 9 bases of the junction unmatched.

The V and J genes are TRBV6-6 and TRBJ1-6; a possible D gene is TRBD1 (5 bases). The CDR3 contains 15 residues. V lost 3 bases and J 6 bases, leaving 12 bases between the germline ends. The germline V gene encodes CDR1 MNHNY and CDR2 SVGAGI (reference sequence). CDR3 bases: TGTGCCAGCAGTTATCAGGGTTCGTCTAATTCACCCCTCCACTTT. As protein: CASSYQGSSNSPLHF.

V usage is TRBV10-3 and J usage is TRBJ2-7; D not resolved. Germline-derived CDR1 and CDR2 are ENHRY and SYGVKD. This CDR3 spans 14 amino acids. The ends were cut back, 4 bases at V and 3 bases at J, with 13 bases in the middle. CDR3 sequence: CAISGTGAHYEQYF. As DNA, the CDR3 is TGTGCCATCAGTGGAACGGGTGCTCACTACGAGCAGTACTTC.